This TCR beta chain was sequenced in a study of cytomegalovirus exposure and HLA in healthy donors (dated by TCRdb to 2017 to 2019). In the study overall: An earlier analysis of roughly 500 of the donors reported approximately 300 Gb of sequence data and some 100 million unique TCR beta sequences from approximately 180 million T cells. Across 398 genotyped donors of the cohort, an average of approximately 240,000 unique TCR beta nucleotide sequences per donor were sequenced, and roughly 18% of those sequences were non-productive. The genetic ancestry cluster associated with self-reported Caucasian donors included roughly 84% of the approximately 400 genotyped donors. A later genetic analysis took genome-wide SNP genotypes for 398 of the 666 donors and used that subset as a discovery cohort. Every repertoire in the discovery cohort had been generated on one and the same sequencing platform. In the later analysis, no new phenotypic data were used to find candidate immune exposures; instead, reliance was placed on TCR beta sequences and their occurrence across donors. To predict cytomegalovirus infection status, the study brought together high-throughput TCR immunosequencing, statistical association of individual TCRs with disease status, and machine learning. In addition to the first cohort of approximately 650 subjects, a separate validation cohort of 100 to 150 different subjects was used. To study patterns of TCR occurrence, a later analysis re-analyzed previously published TCR beta repertoires from 700 or so donors and added high-resolution HLA genotyping. The number of donors typed differed by locus, with roughly 620-630 for A, B, C, DRB1 and DQB1, roughly 520 for DQA1, approximately 580 for DPA1, and some 470 for DPB1. Donor age, sex, ethnicity and CMV serostatus were compiled together with the repertoire data. An earlier analysis of 450 to 750 of the donors used high-throughput TCR beta sequencing to judge whether each TCR beta V gene segment behaved as functional or pseudogenic. Using immunosequencing, the study profiled T cell repertoires from fewer than 850 subjects and related those repertoires to cytomegalovirus serostatus. The aim of the study was to test whether cataloging public T cell receptors could identify signatures of past pathogen exposure. Roughly five DR-DQ haplotypes were treated as single units for association and clustering because of strong linkage in the cohort. HLA typing covered class I and class II loci at four-digit resolution. Roughly 300 gigabases of sequencing data and approximately 93 million unique TCR sequences were included in an early release covering 550 to 650 HLA-typed donors.

As to this clone: Its cognate antigen has yet to be identified. No base qualities exist here, and no much larger clone lies one base off it.

The germline V gene (reference sequence) specifies GTSNPN as CDR1 and SVGIG as CDR2. V is shortened by 0 bases, J by 3 bases, and the region joining them spans 12 bases. The CDR3 spans 15 residues, from the cysteine through the phenylalanine. The read is trimmed to its CDR3 DNA, 45 bases read in frame from base 1. The research as a whole found: A later analysis associated 15,000 to 20,000 TCR beta sequences with specific HLA alleles at a false discovery rate of 0.05. A few of the identified cytomegalovirus-associated TCR beta chains were confirmed in vitro to be specific for cytomegalovirus antigens. According to a later analysis, most CMV-associated TCR beta chains appeared to be HLA-restricted, and the HLA associations seemed to be driven largely by CMV exposure. Immune exposure information for the cohort was limited to CMV serostatus. Compared with equally common non-associated chains, HLA-associated TCR beta chains in a later analysis were more clonally expanded and had lower generation probabilities. In an earlier analysis of under 600 of the donors, most TCR beta V segments were observed in productive rearrangements about 87% or about 30% of the time, broadly matching IMGT annotations. A later genetic analysis associated a missense DCLRE1C variant with V-gene and J-gene trimming of TCR beta chains, and an independent cohort replicated the association. According to a later analysis, parvovirus B19, influenza, CMV and Epstein-Barr virus appeared linked to several top co-occurrence clusters. Only TCR beta chains were sequenced in this cohort, and the absence of alpha or paired-chain data limited detectable features. HLA typing was unavailable for some donors at each locus, so association tests used only the typed subset. Linkage disequilibrium might explain the correlated functional status among segregating V segments, but an unknown experimental factor could not be ruled out. The study gave a list of under 200 TCR beta chains associated with cytomegalovirus. Presence/absence analyses assumed roughly uniform sequencing depth across donors, an assumption that may not hold. In a later analysis, TCR association rates were found to vary across HLA loci, with the most associated TCRs seen for DRB1 alleles and the fewest for HLA-C alleles. In a later genetic analysis, fewer N-insertions in productive TCRs were reported among donors in an Asian-associated ancestry cluster than the roughly 640-donor mean. A group of highly shared sequence variants was considered likely to be a technical artifact of the sequencing pipeline. Because the 87-base-pair reads could not distinguish some IMGT-functional V segments, including TRBV6-2 and TRBV6-3, those segments were excluded. A further reported finding was that TCR beta sequences accurately predicted the HLA-A and HLA-B alleles for most subjects in the first cohort. In both the original and validation cohorts, the classifier was reported to diagnose cytomegalovirus status with high specificity and sensitivity. Because counts were too low, roughly 17 rarely observed V segments, including chromosome 9 orphons, were left out of the earlier analysis of approximately 580 of the donors. Across donors, most TCR sequences were observed very rarely, whereas some public TCRs were present in many individuals. The authors suggested that the approach could potentially be extended to other disease states and immunological phenotypes. When HLA alleles, especially DR and DQ, strongly co-occurred, TCR associations were difficult to assign to individual alleles.

The library relied on the immunoSEQ multiplex PCR assay. The multiplex PCR relied on a mix of 60 forward primers for TCR Vbeta segments and 13 reverse primers for TCR Jbeta segments. The CDR3 region of rearranged TCR beta genes was amplified from genomic DNA by a multiplex PCR assay. The Illumina HiSeq System was used to sequence the amplified TCR beta libraries as 87-base-pair reads. On the study's bioinformatics: A later analysis counted tens of millions of unique TCR beta chains across the 666 repertoires, and 10 million to 11 million of these chains were shared by at least two donors. To remove PCR and sequencing errors, raw reads were error-corrected and collapsed into unique sequences using a nearest-neighbor algorithm that merged closely related sequences. To assign V, D and J gene segments, CDR3 sequences were aligned to IMGT reference sequences. For a sequence to be retained, a match of at least six nucleotides to both a V gene segment and a J gene segment was required. Rearrangements were classified as productive when the CDR3 lacked stop codons and remained in frame with V and J, and all other rearrangements were classified as non-productive. CDR3 was defined by IMGT convention, running from the second conserved V-encoded cysteine to the conserved J-encoded phenylalanine. The earlier analysis of about 500 of the donors excluded sequences that lacked an unambiguous match to a single V gene segment. In an earlier analysis of approximately 500 of the donors, a V segment was called functional when productive rearrangements were above 56.7%, and segregating when the standard deviation between donors exceeded 5%. A statistical classification framework was developed to diagnose cytomegalovirus status using the catalog of TCR beta chain sequences. In a later analysis, V and J genes were assigned by comparing TCR nucleotide sequences against IMGT/GENE-DB human TR gene sequences. The TCRdist pipeline was used in a later analysis to assign CDR3 sequences and most-parsimonious VDJ recombination scenarios. A later analysis defined each TCR beta chain by its CDR3 amino acid sequence plus V-gene family, and excluded reads lacking a unique V-gene family. To address suspected cross-contamination and a sequencing artifact, a later analysis removed some 620 highly shared, low-generation-probability nucleotide sequences. A later analysis calculated a clonal expansion index for each public chain from normalized within-repertoire ranks of inferred template counts. A later analysis computed generation probabilities with a VDJ recombination model fitted to out-of-frame rearrangements, and checked the results against IGoR. Hypergeometric tests were used in a later analysis to score TCR-TCR, TCR-HLA and TCR-CMV co-occurrence, with a repertoire-size bias correction applied to the TCR pairs. In a later analysis, false discovery rates were estimated by permuting HLA or CMV assignments 20 times. In a later analysis, co-occurring TCRs were grouped using DBSCAN, with TCRdist sequence similarity added in when clustering inside HLA-allele-positive subsets. Co-occurrence clustering excluded repertoires with fewer than 30,000 or more than 120,000 public chains, plus five with anomalous nucleotide sharing. TCRdb stores this immuneACCESS table with in-frame sequences only. Part of the clones is absent; in the studies checked, under half of the shortfall reflects unresolved V genes, and no reason is known for the rest. V, J and clone size derive from that table, while D and trimming were established from the DNA sequence. The sample yields some 120,000 clones; approximately 80% were counted once. The ten most abundant clones make up around 1.9% of the sample.

The cohort comprised 670 or so healthy bone marrow donors. At the time of sampling, all cohort members were nominally healthy, though unrecorded immune exposures were likely present. The donor tested CMV seronegative and was one of the 352 seronegative cohort members. Every donor gave a peripheral blood sample, and the peripheral blood mononuclear cells from that sample were used for TCR beta sequencing. The Qiagen DNeasy Blood Extraction Kit was used to extract genomic DNA from the blood cell samples. The sample comprised PBMCs. This receptor was identified in a man aged 35 to 55 in good health and CMV-seronegative. Rearrangement joined TRBV30 to TRBJ1-5, and TRBD1 may be the D gene, going by 6 matching bases. At the DNA level, the sequence is TGTGCCTGGAGTGTAAGGGGGTCCTTCAATCAGCCCCAGCATTTT. This translates into CAWSVRGSFNQPQHF.